The text below deals with one TCR beta chain. The antigen is undetermined. There are 15 residues in the CDR3. Germline values: CDR1 SGHRS, CDR2 YFSETQ. With V trimmed by 0 bases and J by 5 bases, 5 bases remained unmatched. The sample comes from a study of T cells in localized non-small cell lung cancer. Findings and limits, study-wide: Clonality peaked in uninvolved adjacent lung rather than tumor. Adjacent lung had a median around 50 of the 100 largest tumor clones. Higher adjacent-lung clonality was associated with shorter survival.

TCRdb keeps only in-frame clones here, not all; method: immunoSEQ multiplex PCR. There are about 3,500 clones in the sample; roughly 42% occur only once, and 15% to 17% lies in the top ten. Sequencing used lung tumor tissue, obtained before any cancer treatment. The sequence derives from a male donor aged 60 or over with stage I lung adenocarcinoma. J is TRBJ2-3 and V is TRBV5-1; 8 bases fit TRBD1. CDR3 DNA sequence: TGCGCCAGCAGCTTGGTTGCGGGACAGGAAGATACGCAGTATTTT. Translation gives CASSLVAGQEDTQYF. Using reference TRBV5-1 and TRBJ2-3 for the parts outside the CDR3, the full variable domain is KAGVTQTPRYLIKTRGQQVTLSCSPISGHRSVSWYQQTPGQGLQFLFEYFSETQRNKGNFPGRFSGRQFSNSRSEMNVSTLELGDSALYLCASSLVAGQEDTQYFGPGTRLTVL.